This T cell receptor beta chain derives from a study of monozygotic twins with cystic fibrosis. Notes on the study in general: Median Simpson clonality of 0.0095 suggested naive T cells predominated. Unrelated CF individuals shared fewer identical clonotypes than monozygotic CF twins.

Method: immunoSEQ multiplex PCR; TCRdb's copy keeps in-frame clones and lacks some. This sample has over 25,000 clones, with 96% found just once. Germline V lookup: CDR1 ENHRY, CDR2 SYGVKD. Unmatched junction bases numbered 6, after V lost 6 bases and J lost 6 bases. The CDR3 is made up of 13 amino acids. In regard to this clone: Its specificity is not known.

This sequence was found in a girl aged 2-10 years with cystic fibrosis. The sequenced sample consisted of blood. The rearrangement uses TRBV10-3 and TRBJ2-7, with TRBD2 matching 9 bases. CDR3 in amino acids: CAISDAGGPEQYF. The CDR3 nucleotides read TGTGCCATCAGCGATGCGGGAGGGCCCGAGCAGTACTTC.